This T cell receptor beta chain was retrieved from a study of blood T cells in healthy people across ages. This clonotype has just one count. Germline V gene lookup returns CDR1 SNHLY and CDR2 FYNNEI. The CDR3 totals 18 residues. V lost 2 bases, J lost 4 bases, and 21 bases lay in between. Primers used in a second PCR of about 6 to 12 cycles were a sample-barcoded 5' primer and a J-beta primer mix. Each CDR3 protein is one row after TCRdb ran MiXCR on the 5' RACE reads. This sample has over 1,500,000 distinct CDR3 sequences, with 49% found just once. Healthy individuals of Caucasian origin from Russia, aged 6 to 90, served as donors.

V and J are TRBV2 and TRBJ2-1, with D possibly TRBD2 on 6 matching bases. This receptor was identified in a woman in her forties in good health. The sample taken for sequencing was blood. The CDR3 loop reads CASSEYSTGGLVYNEQFF. The CDR3 coding sequence is TGTGCCAGCAGTGAATATTCGACTGGGGGGTTAGTATACAATGAGCAGTTCTTC.